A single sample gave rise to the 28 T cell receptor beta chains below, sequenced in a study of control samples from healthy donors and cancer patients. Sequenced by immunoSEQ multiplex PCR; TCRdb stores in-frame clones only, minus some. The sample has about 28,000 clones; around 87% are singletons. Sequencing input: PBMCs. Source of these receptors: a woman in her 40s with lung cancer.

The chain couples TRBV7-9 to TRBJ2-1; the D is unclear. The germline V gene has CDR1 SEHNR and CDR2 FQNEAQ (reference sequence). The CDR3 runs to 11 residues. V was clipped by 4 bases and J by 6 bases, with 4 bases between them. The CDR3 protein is CASSSPNEQFF. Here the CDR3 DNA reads TGTGCCAGCAGCTCCCCCAATGAGCAGTTCTTC.

CDR3 region: CASSLGETEKGSGYTF. Written as DNA, the CDR3 is TGCGCCAGCAGCTTGGGGGAGACAGAAAAGGGCAGTGGCTACACCTTC. The chain is built from TRBV5-1 and TRBJ1-2; D is perhaps TRBD1 (5 bases). V lost 0 bases, J lost 7 bases, and 19 bases lay in between. Per germline, CDR1 SGHRS and CDR2 YFSETQ. The CDR3 consists of 16 residues.

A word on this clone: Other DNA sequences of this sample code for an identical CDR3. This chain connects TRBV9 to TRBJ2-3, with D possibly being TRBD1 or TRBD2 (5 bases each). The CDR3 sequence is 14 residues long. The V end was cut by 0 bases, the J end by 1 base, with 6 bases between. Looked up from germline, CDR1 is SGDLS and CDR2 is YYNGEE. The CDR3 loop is CASSVVGGTDTQYF. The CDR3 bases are TGTGCCAGCAGCGTAGTGGGGGGCACAGATACGCAGTATTTT.

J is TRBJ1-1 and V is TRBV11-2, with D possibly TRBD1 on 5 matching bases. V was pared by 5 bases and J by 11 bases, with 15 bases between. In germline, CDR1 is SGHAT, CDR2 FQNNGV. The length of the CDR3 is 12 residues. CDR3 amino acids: CASSHWGMGAFF. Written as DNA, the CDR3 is TGTGCCAGCAGCCACTGGGGGATGGGCGCTTTCTTT.

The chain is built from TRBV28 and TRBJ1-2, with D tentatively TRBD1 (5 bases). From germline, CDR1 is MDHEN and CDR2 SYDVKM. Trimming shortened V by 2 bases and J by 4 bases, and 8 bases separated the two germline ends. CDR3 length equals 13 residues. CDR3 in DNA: TGTGCCAGCAGTTTAGGGGGGGGCTATGGCTACACCTTC. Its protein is CASSLGGGYGYTF.

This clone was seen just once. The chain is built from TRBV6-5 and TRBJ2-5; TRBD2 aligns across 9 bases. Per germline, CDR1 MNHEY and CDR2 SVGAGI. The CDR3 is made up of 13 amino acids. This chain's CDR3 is CGGSGGPQETQYF. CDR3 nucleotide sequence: TGTGGAGGAAGCGGGGGGCCTCAAGAGACCCAGTACTTC.

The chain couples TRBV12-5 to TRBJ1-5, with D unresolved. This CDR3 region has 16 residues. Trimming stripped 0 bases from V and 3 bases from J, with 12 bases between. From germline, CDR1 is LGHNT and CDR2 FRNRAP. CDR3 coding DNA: TGTGCTAGTGGTTTGGTACGTCAGGCTTTCAATCAGCCCCAGCATTTT. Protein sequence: CASGLVRQAFNQPQHF.

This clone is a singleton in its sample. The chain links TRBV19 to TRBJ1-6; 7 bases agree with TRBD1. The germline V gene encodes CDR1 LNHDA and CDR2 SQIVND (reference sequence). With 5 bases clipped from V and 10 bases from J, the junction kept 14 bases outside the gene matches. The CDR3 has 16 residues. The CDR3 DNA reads TGTGCCAGTAGTCCCGTAGAGACAGGGCCCTCGTCACCCCTCCACTTT. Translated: CASSPVETGPSSPLHF.

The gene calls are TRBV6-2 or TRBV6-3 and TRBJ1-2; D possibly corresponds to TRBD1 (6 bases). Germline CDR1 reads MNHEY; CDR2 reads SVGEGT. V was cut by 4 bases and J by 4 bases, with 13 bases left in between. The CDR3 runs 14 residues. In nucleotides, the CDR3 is TGTGCCAGCAGTTCCCTGGACAGATTCTATGGCTACACCTTC. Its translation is CASSSLDRFYGYTF.

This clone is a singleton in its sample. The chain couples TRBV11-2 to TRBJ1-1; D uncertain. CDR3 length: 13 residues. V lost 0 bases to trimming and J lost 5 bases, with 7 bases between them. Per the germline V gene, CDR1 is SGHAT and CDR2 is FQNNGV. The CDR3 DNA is TGTGCCAGCAGCTTAGAAGGCGAGACTGAAGCTTTCTTT. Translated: CASSLEGETEAFF.

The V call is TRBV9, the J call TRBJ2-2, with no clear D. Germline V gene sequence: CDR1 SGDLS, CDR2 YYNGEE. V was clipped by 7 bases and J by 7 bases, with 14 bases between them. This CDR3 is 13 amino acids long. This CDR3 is CASGSLKDGELFF. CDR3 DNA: TGTGCCAGCGGATCGTTGAAGGACGGGGAGCTGTTTTTT.

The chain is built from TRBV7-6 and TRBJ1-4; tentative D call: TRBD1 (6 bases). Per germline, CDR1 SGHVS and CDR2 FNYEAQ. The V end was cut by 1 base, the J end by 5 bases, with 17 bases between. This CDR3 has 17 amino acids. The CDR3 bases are TGTGCCAGCAGCTTAGGGGGCTTGGGGGGCGAGAATGAAAAACTGTTTTTT. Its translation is CASSLGGLGGENEKLFF.

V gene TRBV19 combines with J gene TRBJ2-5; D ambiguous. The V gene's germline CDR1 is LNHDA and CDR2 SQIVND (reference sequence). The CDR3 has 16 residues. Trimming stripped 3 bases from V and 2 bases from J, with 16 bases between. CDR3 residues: CASSIVSSGRQETQYF. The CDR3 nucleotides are TGTGCCAGTAGTATCGTGTCTAGTGGGCGTCAAGAGACCCAGTACTTC.

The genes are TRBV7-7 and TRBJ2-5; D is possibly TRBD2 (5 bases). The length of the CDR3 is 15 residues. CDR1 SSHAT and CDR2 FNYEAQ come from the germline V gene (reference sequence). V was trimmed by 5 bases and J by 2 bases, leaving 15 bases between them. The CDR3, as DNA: TGTGCCAGCAGCCCCCGGGAAGGGTGGCAAGAGACCCAGTACTTC. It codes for CASSPREGWQETQYF.

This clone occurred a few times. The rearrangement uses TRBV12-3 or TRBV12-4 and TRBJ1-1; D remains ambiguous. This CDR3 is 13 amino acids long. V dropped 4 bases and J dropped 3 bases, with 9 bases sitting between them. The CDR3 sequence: CASSWKVDTEAFF. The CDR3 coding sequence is TGTGCCAGCAGTTGGAAAGTGGACACTGAAGCTTTCTTT.

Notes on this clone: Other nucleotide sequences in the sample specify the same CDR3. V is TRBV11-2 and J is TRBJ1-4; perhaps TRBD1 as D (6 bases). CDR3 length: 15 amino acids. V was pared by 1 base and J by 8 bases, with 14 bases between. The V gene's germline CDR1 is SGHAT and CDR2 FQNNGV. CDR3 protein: CASSLVRGAGEKLFF. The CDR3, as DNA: TGTGCCAGCAGCTTAGTCCGGGGGGCGGGGGAAAAACTGTTTTTT.

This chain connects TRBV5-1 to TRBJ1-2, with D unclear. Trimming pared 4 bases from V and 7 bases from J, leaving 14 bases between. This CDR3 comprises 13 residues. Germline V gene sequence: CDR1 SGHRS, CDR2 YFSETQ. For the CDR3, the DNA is TGCGCCAGCAGCGATCCAGTTGGCATTGGCTACACCTTC. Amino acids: CASSDPVGIGYTF. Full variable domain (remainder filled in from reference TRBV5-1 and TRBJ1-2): KAGVTQTPRYLIKTRGQQVTLSCSPISGHRSVSWYQQTPGQGLQFLFEYFSETQRNKGNFPGRFSGRQFSNSRSEMNVSTLELGDSALYLCASSDPVGIGYTFGSGTRLTVV.

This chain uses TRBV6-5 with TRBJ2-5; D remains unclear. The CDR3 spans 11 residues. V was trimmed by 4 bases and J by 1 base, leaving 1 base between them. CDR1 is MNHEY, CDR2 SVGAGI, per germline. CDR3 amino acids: CASSFQETQYF. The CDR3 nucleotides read TGTGCCAGCAGTTTCCAAGAGACCCAGTACTTC.

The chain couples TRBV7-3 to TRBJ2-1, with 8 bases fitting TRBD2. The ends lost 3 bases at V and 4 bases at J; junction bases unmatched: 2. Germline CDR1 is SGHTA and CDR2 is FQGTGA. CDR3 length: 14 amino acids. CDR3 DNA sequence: TGTGCCAGCAGCTTTAGCGGGGCTTACAATGAGCAGTTCTTC. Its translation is CASSFSGAYNEQFF.

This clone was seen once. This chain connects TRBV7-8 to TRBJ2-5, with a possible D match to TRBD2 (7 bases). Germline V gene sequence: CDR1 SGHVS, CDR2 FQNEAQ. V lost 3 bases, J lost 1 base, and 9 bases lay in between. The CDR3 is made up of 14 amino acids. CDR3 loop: CASSLGGLQETQYF. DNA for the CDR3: TGTGCCAGCAGCTTGGGGGGGCTCCAAGAGACCCAGTACTTC.

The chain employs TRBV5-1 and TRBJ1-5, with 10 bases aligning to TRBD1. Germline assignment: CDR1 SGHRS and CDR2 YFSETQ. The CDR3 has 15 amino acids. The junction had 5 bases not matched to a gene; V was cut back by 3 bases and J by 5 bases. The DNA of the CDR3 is TGCGCCAGCAGCTCATCCGGGACAGGGGATCAGCCCCAGCATTTT. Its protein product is CASSSSGTGDQPQHF.

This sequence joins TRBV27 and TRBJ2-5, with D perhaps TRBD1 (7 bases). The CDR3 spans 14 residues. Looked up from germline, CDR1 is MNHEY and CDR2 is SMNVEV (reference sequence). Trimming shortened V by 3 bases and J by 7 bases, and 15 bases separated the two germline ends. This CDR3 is CASSLRGQRGTQYF. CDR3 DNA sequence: TGTGCCAGCAGTTTGCGGGGACAGCGAGGGACCCAGTACTTC.

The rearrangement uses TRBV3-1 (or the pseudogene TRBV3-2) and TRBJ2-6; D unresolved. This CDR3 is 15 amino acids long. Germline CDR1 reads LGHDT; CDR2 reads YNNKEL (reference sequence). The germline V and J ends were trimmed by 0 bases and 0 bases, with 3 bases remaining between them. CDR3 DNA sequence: TGTGCCAGCAGCCAAGACTACTCTGGGGCCAACGTCCTGACTTTC. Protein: CASSQDYSGANVLTF.

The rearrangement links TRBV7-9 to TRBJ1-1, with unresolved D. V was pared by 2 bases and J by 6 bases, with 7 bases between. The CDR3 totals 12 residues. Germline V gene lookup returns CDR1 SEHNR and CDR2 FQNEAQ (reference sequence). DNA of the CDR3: TGTGCCAGCAGCTTAAACTGGTCTGAAGCTTTCTTT. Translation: CASSLNWSEAFF.

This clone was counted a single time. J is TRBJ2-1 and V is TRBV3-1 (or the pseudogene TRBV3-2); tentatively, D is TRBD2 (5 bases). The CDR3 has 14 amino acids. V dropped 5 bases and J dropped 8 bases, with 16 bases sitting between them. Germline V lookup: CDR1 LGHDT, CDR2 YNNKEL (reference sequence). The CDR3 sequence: CASSETNTRHEQFF. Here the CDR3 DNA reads TGTGCCAGCAGCGAGACCAATACTAGGCATGAGCAGTTCTTC.

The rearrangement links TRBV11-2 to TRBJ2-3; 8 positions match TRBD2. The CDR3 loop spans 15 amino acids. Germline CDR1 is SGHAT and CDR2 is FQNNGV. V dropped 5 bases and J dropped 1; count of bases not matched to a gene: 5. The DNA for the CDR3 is TGTGCCAGCAGCATTTGGACTAGCCGCACAGATACGCAGTATTTT. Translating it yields CASSIWTSRTDTQYF.

The CDR3 loop is CASSPGTSGGPSSTDTQYF. CDR3 DNA: TGTGCCAGCAGCCCCGGGACTAGCGGGGGCCCCTCTAGCACAGATACGCAGTATTTT. The chain combines TRBV7-2 with TRBJ2-3, with 14 bases matching TRBD2. Germline CDR1 is SGHTA and CDR2 is FQGNSA. V dropped 5 bases and J dropped 0; count of bases not matched to a gene: 10. This CDR3 contains 19 residues. Full variable domain (missing parts from reference TRBV7-2 and TRBJ2-3): GAGVSQSPSNKVTEKGKDVELRCDPISGHTALYWYRQSLGQGLEFLIYFQGNSAPDKSGLPSDRFSAERTGGSVSTLTIQRTQQEDSAVYLCASSPGTSGGPSSTDTQYFGPGTRLTVL.

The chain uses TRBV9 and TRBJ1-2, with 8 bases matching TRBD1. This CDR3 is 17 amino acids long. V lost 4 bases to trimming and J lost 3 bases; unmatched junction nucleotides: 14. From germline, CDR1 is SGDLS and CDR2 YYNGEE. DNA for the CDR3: TGTGCCAGCAGCAGGGGGACAGGCTACCCGACGGACTATGGCTACACCTTC. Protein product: CASSRGTGYPTDYGYTF.